These 19 T cell receptor beta chains originate from one sample sequenced in a study of T cell repertoires in cytomegalovirus infection. For these receptors, no antigen is known. TCRdb reprocessed the reads via MiXCR and lists one record per CDR3 protein. Of approximately 300,000 distinct CDR3 sequences in the sample, just under 25% were seen once. The sequencing here drew on cultured PBMCs, taken from culture after CMV antigen stimulation. All receptors derive from a human donor in good health (CMV status not recorded). Some clones in this sample may be carry-over from other donors' samples.

Many counts were recorded for this clonotype. V is TRBV7-8 and J is TRBJ2-5; 10 bases are a match to TRBD1. Germline V gene data show CDR1 as SGHVS and CDR2 as FQNEAQ. The CDR3 has 16 residues. J was trimmed by 1 base and V by 5 bases; bases with no gene match: 7. The CDR3 sequence is CASSPRQGALQETQYF. CDR3 coding DNA: TGTGCCAGCAGCCCTAGACAGGGGGCCCTCCAAGAGACCCAGTACTTC. Looking up the rest from reference TRBV7-8 and TRBJ2-5 gives the full variable domain: GAGVSQSPRYKVAKRGQDVALRCDPISGHVSLFWYQQALGQGPEFLTYFQNEAQLDKSGLPSDRFFAERPEGSVSTLKIQRTQQEDSAVYLCASSPRQGALQETQYFGPGTRLLVL.

CDR3 sequence (DNA): TGTGCCAGCAGTTCCAGGACTAGCGGAGACTACGAGCAGTACTTC. Translation gives CASSSRTSGDYEQYF. V gene TRBV27 combines with J gene TRBJ2-7, with TRBD2 matching over 10 bases. The CDR3 spans 15 residues. V shed 4 bases, J shed 3 bases, and the junction held 6 bases outside the gene matches. CDR1 and CDR2 from the germline V gene are MNHEY and SMNVEV (reference sequence).

This clonotype was seen many times. The chain joins TRBV7-9 to TRBJ1-5; D is unresolved. The CDR3 is 15 amino acids. Trimming left V 4 bases short and J 0 bases short, with 10 bases between. Germline CDR1 SEHNR, CDR2 FQNEAQ (reference sequence). CDR3 in amino acids: CASSSGTVSNQPQHF. In DNA form, the CDR3 reads TGTGCCAGCAGCTCTGGTACGGTTAGCAATCAGCCCCAGCATTTT.

This clonotype was observed at least ten times. J is TRBJ2-3 and V is TRBV7-2, with 9 positions matching TRBD2. The V segment lost 2 bases and the J segment 3 bases; nucleotides outside the gene matches: 9. Germline CDR1 SGHTA, CDR2 FQGNSA. This CDR3 region has 17 residues. The DNA of the CDR3 is TGTGCCAGCAGCTTATACGGTAGCGGGAGTGGTACAGATACGCAGTATTTT. Amino acid sequence: CASSLYGSGSGTDTQYF.

This CDR3 is CASTTLGEPNEKLFF. CDR3 sequence (DNA): TGTGCCAGCACCACACTCGGGGAACCGAATGAAAAACTGTTTTTT. This sequence joins TRBV6-5 and TRBJ1-4, with no clear D. Trimming removed 7 bases from V and 5 bases from J, with 17 bases in between. The CDR3 covers 15 residues. In germline, CDR1 is MNHEY, CDR2 SVGAGI.

This clonotype turned up a few times. The rearrangement joins TRBV7-8 to TRBJ2-7, with TRBD1 as a possible D gene (5 bases). Trimming removed 0 bases at V and 0 bases at J, with 9 bases between. Germline assignment: CDR1 SGHVS and CDR2 FQNEAQ. There are 15 residues in the CDR3. CDR3 nucleotide sequence: TGTGCCAGCAGCTTAGCGCATAGGGGCTCCTACGAGCAGTACTTC. It is translated as CASSLAHRGSYEQYF. The full variable domain, in which reference TRBV7-8 and TRBJ2-7 provide the parts outside the CDR3, is GAGVSQSPRYKVAKRGQDVALRCDPISGHVSLFWYQQALGQGPEFLTYFQNEAQLDKSGLPSDRFFAERPEGSVSTLKIQRTQQEDSAVYLCASSLAHRGSYEQYFGPGTRLTVT.

This clonotype was detected ten times or more. The rearrangement joins TRBV7-8 to TRBJ2-3, with TRBD1 as a possible D gene (5 bases). This CDR3 is built from 13 residues. V was shortened by 5 bases and J by 4 bases, with 10 bases between the two germline ends. In germline, CDR1 is SGHVS, CDR2 FQNEAQ. The CDR3 DNA is TGTGCCAGCAGCCCCCAGGGTTCAGATACGCAGTATTTT. It is translated as CASSPQGSDTQYF.

V usage is TRBV5-4 and J usage is TRBJ2-1; 8 bases agree with TRBD2. The CDR3 loop spans 16 amino acids. Germline loops: CDR1 SGHNT, CDR2 YYREEE (reference sequence). Trimming removed 2 bases from V and 7 bases from J; junction bases left unmatched: 11. CDR3 in amino acids: CASSFFSGRARNEQFF. In DNA, the CDR3 is TGTGCCAGCAGCTTCTTTTCCGGGAGGGCCAGAAATGAGCAGTTCTTC.

The rearrangement joins TRBV12-3 or TRBV12-4 to TRBJ2-3; a possible D gene is TRBD2 (6 bases). This CDR3 is built from 15 residues. The V gene lost 6 bases and the J gene lost 7 bases, with 20 bases spanning the gap. The CDR3, as DNA: TGTGCCAGCAGGGATTATAGCGGTCCGTTGAATACGCAGTATTTT. It specifies CASRDYSGPLNTQYF.

This clonotype was detected a few times. V gene TRBV20-1 combines with J gene TRBJ2-5; tentatively, D is TRBD1 (6 bases). Trimming took off 3 bases at V and 2 bases at J, with 13 bases between the two ends. The CDR3 is made up of 14 amino acids. Germline CDR1 is DFQATT and CDR2 is SNEGSKA (reference sequence). The CDR3 loop is CSASSGQRQETQYF. DNA of the CDR3: TGCAGTGCTAGTTCCGGACAGAGACAAGAGACCCAGTACTTC.

This clonotype was counted between two and nine times. The chain couples TRBV6-2 or TRBV6-3 to TRBJ1-2; 7 nucleotides line up with TRBD1. After removal of 2 bases from V and 4 bases from J, the junction contained 4 bases not matched to a gene. This CDR3 has 14 amino acids. From germline, CDR1 is MNHEY and CDR2 SVGEGT. CDR3 residues: CASSYAGQSYGYTF. The CDR3, as DNA: TGTGCCAGCAGTTACGCGGGACAGTCCTATGGCTACACCTTC.

The V and J genes are TRBV12-3 or TRBV12-4 and TRBJ2-2; no clear D gene. This CDR3 is 14 amino acids long. V lost 8 bases and J 5 bases, leaving 15 bases between the germline ends. This CDR3 reads CASHVPQGTGELFF. CDR3 sequence (DNA): TGTGCCAGCCATGTCCCCCAAGGTACCGGGGAGCTGTTTTTT.

This rearrangement joins TRBV12-5 to TRBJ2-1; TRBD1 aligns across 8 bases. Looked up from germline, CDR1 is LGHNT and CDR2 is FRNRAP. This CDR3 region has 18 residues. With 1 base clipped from V and 8 bases from J, the junction kept 16 bases outside the gene matches. CDR3 amino acids: CASGLAPRFYDRGDEQFF. CDR3 sequence (DNA): TGTGCTAGTGGTTTGGCCCCCCGATTCTACGACAGGGGTGATGAGCAGTTCTTC. The entire variable domain, with the rest obtained from reference TRBV12-5 and TRBJ2-1, is as follows: DARVTQTPRHKVTEMGQEVTMRCQPILGHNTVFWYRQTMMQGLELLAYFRNRAPLDDSGMPKDRFSAEMPDATLATLKIQPSEPRDSAVYFCASGLAPRFYDRGDEQFFGPGTRLTVL.

The chain carries TRBV28 and TRBJ2-2; a weak D match, TRBD1 (6 bases). The V gene's germline CDR1 is MDHEN and CDR2 SYDVKM. The CDR3 has 14 residues. Trimming pared 7 bases from V and 1 base from J, leaving 10 bases between. The CDR3 DNA sequence: TGTGCCAGCACCTCGGACAGGAACACCGGGGAGCTGTTTTTT. Protein sequence: CASTSDRNTGELFF.

This clonotype was seen more than once but under ten times. The chain is built from TRBV2 and TRBJ2-2; perhaps TRBD2 as D (5 bases). V was cut by 2 bases and J by 3 bases, with 7 bases left in between. The CDR3 runs to 14 residues. The germline gives CDR1 SNHLY, CDR2 FYNNEI. The CDR3 is CASSERGYTGELFF. The CDR3, as DNA: TGTGCCAGCAGTGAAAGAGGGTACACCGGGGAGCTGTTTTTT.

The V gene is TRBV7-9, the J gene TRBJ2-5; a possible D gene is TRBD2 (5 bases). Germline-derived CDR1 and CDR2 are SEHNR and FQNEAQ (reference sequence). Trimming left V 5 bases short and J 5 bases short, with 9 bases between. This CDR3 is 12 amino acids long. The CDR3 is CASSRTGETQYF. The CDR3 DNA reads as TGTGCCAGCAGCCGGACGGGGGAGACCCAGTACTTC. Supplemented by reference TRBV7-9 and TRBJ2-5, the full variable domain reads DTGVSQNPRHKITKRGQNVTFRCDPISEHNRLYWYRQTLGQGPEFLTYFQNEAQLEKSRLLSDRFSAERPKGSFSTLEIQRTEQGDSAMYLCASSRTGETQYFGPGTRLLVL.

This chain connects TRBV12-3 or TRBV12-4 to TRBJ1-6; D unresolved. Deletions cut 6 bases from V and 0 bases from J, with 9 bases between. The CDR3 has 15 residues. DNA for the CDR3: TGTGCCAGCAGCAAAGGAGGCTCCTATAATTCACCCCTCCACTTT. Translation: CASSKGGSYNSPLHF.

The gene calls are TRBV10-3 and TRBJ2-1; D is unclear. The V gene lost 4 bases and the J gene lost 10 bases, with 14 bases spanning the gap. There are 13 residues in the CDR3. Looked up from germline, CDR1 is ENHRY and CDR2 is SYGVKD. The CDR3 protein is CAISAVSVWEQFF. The CDR3, as DNA: TGTGCCATCAGTGCTGTATCGGTCTGGGAGCAGTTCTTC.

The rearrangement joins TRBV5-1 to TRBJ1-4, with 9 bases aligning to TRBD1. With V trimmed by 4 bases and J by 6 bases, 4 bases remained unmatched. Germline V CDR1 and CDR2: SGHRS, YFSETQ. This CDR3 comprises 14 residues. CDR3: CASSEGQGHEKLFF. In DNA, the CDR3 is TGCGCCAGCAGCGAGGGACAGGGTCATGAAAAACTGTTTTTT.